Below, one T cell receptor (beta chain) is given with its context. Its specificity is not known. The data were obtained in a study of vaccination and CD4 T cells after COVID-19. The wider study: Two mRNA vaccine doses were given, either BNT162b2 or mRNA-1273. Researchers treated cells with overlapping spike peptides taken from SARS-CoV-2, HCoV-NL63, HCoV-OC43 and HCoV-229E. Median time from second vaccine dose to sampling was approximately 74 days (14 to 241). The study's findings and limits: This study had few convalescent patients and no early post-infection samples.

Treatment specified: approximately nine-day PBMC culture with coronavirus spike peptide pools or control peptides (ViraFEST assay). Researchers used the Oncomine TCR Beta short-read assay to sequence DNA from cultured CD4+ T cells. Each CDR3 protein is one row after TCRdb ran MiXCR on the PCR reads. The sample gives about 13,000 distinct CDR3 sequences, roughly two thirds of which show up once; just under 20% is in the top ten. V gave up 5 bases and J gave up 3 bases; unmatched junction bases: 4. The CDR3 has 14 amino acids. Germline values: CDR1 MNHEY, CDR2 SMNVEV (reference sequence). The clonotype was recovered from a human donor who had recovered from COVID-19. The sample consisted of CD4+ T cells from blood, cultured in vitro. This rearrangement joins TRBV27 to TRBJ1-5; 7 bases line up with TRBD1. DNA for the CDR3: TGTGCCAGCAGTGTAACAGGGGTCAATCAGCCCCAGCATTTT. As protein: CASSVTGVNQPQHF.